This TCR beta chain was identified during a study of vaccination and CD4 T cells after COVID-19. About the study: For post-vaccine samples, collection took place a median around 73 days after dose two, ranging from 14 to 241. The stimulus for the cells was overlapping spike peptides derived from SARS-CoV-2, HCoV-NL63, HCoV-OC43 and HCoV-229E.

The germline gives CDR1 ENHRY, CDR2 SYGVKD. V lost 10 bases to trimming and J lost 3 bases; unmatched junction nucleotides: 11. The CDR3 length is 14 residues. This clonotype was recorded a few times. Its target is not known. Indicated treatment: roughly nine-day PBMC culture with coronavirus spike peptide pools or control peptides (ViraFEST assay). CD4+ T-cell collection from the unexposed donor predated the COVID-19 pandemic (2011-2018). Points from the study as a whole: Convalescent patients had 304 of 307 vaccine-specific clones showing spike mono-reactivity.

The Oncomine TCR Beta short-read assay sequenced DNA from cultured CD4+ T cells. Cultured CD4+ T cells yielded the extracted genomic DNA. MiXCR, applied by TCRdb to the PCR reads, yields one record per CDR3 protein. This sample has 8,500 to 14,000 distinct CDR3 sequences, with almost 40% found just once. This receptor was identified in a human donor in good health. The sample comprised CD4+ T cells from blood, cultured in vitro. This rearrangement joins TRBV10-3 to TRBJ1-2, with 7 bases fitting TRBD1. CDR3 sequence (DNA): TGTGCCACCTGCATCGACAGGGTGGACTATGGCTACACCTTC. It is translated as CATCIDRVDYGYTF.